Below, one T cell receptor (beta chain) is given with its context. Its antigen has not been determined. Base-call qualities are not available, and no considerably larger clone is one nucleotide away. TCRbeta CDR3 regions were amplified from genomic DNA using the immunoSEQ Assay, a bias-controlled multiplex PCR. In the original analysis: The number of nucleated cells in each sample was estimated from the amplification of reference gene primers within the assay. To quantify the absolute abundance of each unique TCRbeta CDR3 rearrangement, sequence reads were collapsed and filtered. For each sample, productive Simpson clonality was calculated as the square root of Simpson's diversity index across productive rearrangements. TCRdb limited this immuneACCESS table to in-frame rearrangements with V and J called. A share of clones is missing; checked studies link under half to unresolved V genes, and the rest is unexplained. Clone size and V and J calls were adopted from that table, with D and trimming inferred from the DNA. The sample table contains approximately 320,000 clones; only one count was recorded for around nine tenths of them. Around 2.6% of the sample lies in the top ten.

This record comes from a study of blood T cell repertoires in COVID-19 (dated by TCRdb to the early 2020s). Context from the whole study: Samples covering the acute and convalescent phases of COVID-19 were provided by collaborators in the United States, Italy and Spain. The prospective study material was composed of cDNA or gDNA derived from T cells, B-cell-depleted T cells, or PBMCs. Subjects who had been exposed to COVID-19, were actively infected with it, or had recovered from it provided the deeply sampled blood TCRbeta repertoires that made up the dataset. The repertoires were released in a freely available public database intended as a resource for research on the immune response to SARS-CoV-2. Samples were obtained from the ongoing ImmuneRACE study (first 160 participants) and from 1,200 or so subjects provided by 6 global collaborators. Sample metadata almost always included a de-identified subject ID, COVID-19 status, age in years and sex. Where available, HLA class I and class II types were obtained from metadata supplied by the sample provider rather than from assay-based typing.

Findings and caveats that apply to the study as a whole: Clinical and demographic metadata were provided uncurated, with the amount varying by source and participant.

From its cysteine to its phenylalanine, the CDR3 spans 16 amino acids. The entry retains the CDR3 DNA only, 48 bases that are in frame from base 1. As encoded in the germline V gene, CDR1 is SGHTA while CDR2 is FQGTGA. V has 5 bases trimmed and J has 6 bases trimmed; junction bases matching no gene number 15. Participants in the prospective study were aged roughly 18 to 95 years, lived in more than 20 United States geographic areas, and enrolled through a virtual design. In the prospective study, cohorts were assigned on the basis of participant-reported clinical history obtained from a screening survey and a study questionnaire. Recovered participants in ImmuneRACE Cohort 3 were defined as having two consecutive negative NP/OP PCR tests, clearance from a healthcare professional, or resolution of symptoms. In the prospective study, whole blood, serum and a nasopharyngeal or oropharyngeal swab were collected from each participant by mobile phlebotomists. Over a 2-month period, participants in the prospective study had the option of providing additional blood draws and questionnaires. Blood samples from the prospective study were shipped frozen or at room temperature prior to DNA extraction.

Material for sequencing was PBMCs or T cells enriched from blood (not recorded which). This TCR was recovered from a man in his 60s who had recovered from COVID-19. Here the chain combines TRBV7-3 and TRBJ1-1; 7 bases in the middle match TRBD1. DNA sequence: TGTGCCAGCAGCCCCCAGGGGGGAACAGGGCCCGCTGAAGCTTTCTTT. Translated, it reads CASSPQGGTGPAEAFF.